The 24 T cell receptor beta chains given below trace back to one sample, sequenced in a study of long-term antiretroviral therapy in people with HIV. Run at survey level, the immunoSEQ assay was version v3.0. Clones were read by immunoSEQ multiplex PCR, and TCRdb kept only the in-frame ones, dropping some. This table has over 30,000 clones, about four fifths appearing once. Sequencing was performed on unsorted PBMCs, taken 0.6 years after starting antiretroviral therapy. These receptors originate from a man aged 18 to 30 with HIV.

The chain joins TRBV28 to TRBJ2-7, with D tentatively TRBD1 or TRBD2 (6 bases each). The germline V gene encodes CDR1 MDHEN and CDR2 SYDVKM. The CDR3 runs 15 residues. V gave up 6 bases and J gave up 3 bases, with 18 bases separating them. CDR3 amino acids: CASSPVGGQGYEQYF. As DNA, the CDR3 is TGTGCCAGCAGCCCCGTAGGGGGGCAAGGCTACGAGCAGTACTTC.

The V gene is TRBV5-1, the J gene TRBJ1-2, with 7 bases matching TRBD1. J lost 8 bases, V lost 0 bases, and 4 bases had no gene match. The germline V gene encodes CDR1 SGHRS and CDR2 YFSETQ. This CDR3 contains 13 residues. CDR3 coding DNA: TGCGCCAGCAGCTTGGACAGGGGCAGCGGCTACACCTTC. Amino acids: CASSLDRGSGYTF.

This clone appeared once. This chain links TRBV5-4 with TRBJ1-1; no definite D call. The CDR3 spans 13 residues. Trimming pared 0 bases from V and 4 bases from J, leaving 7 bases between. CDR1 and CDR2 (germline): SGHNT, YYREEE (reference sequence). The CDR3, as DNA: TGTGCCAGCAGCTTGGAAGGCTTCACTGAAGCTTTCTTT. Amino acids: CASSLEGFTEAFF.

Details on this clone: The germline gene is not matched at one end of the junction; a read error may be the cause. The CDR3 DNA follows: TGTGCTAGCAGCCTCGGACAGGGCTCTTGGGAGACCCAGTACTTC. Residues: CASSLGQGSWETQYF. This chain links TRBV7-7 with TRBJ2-5; 8 bases match TRBD1. The V gene's germline CDR1 is SSHAT and CDR2 FNYEAQ (reference sequence). The CDR3 totals 15 residues.

This chain connects TRBV19 to TRBJ2-2; D not certain. CDR3 size: 17 residues. The germline V and J ends were trimmed by 0 bases and 6 bases, with 17 bases remaining between them. The germline CDR1 and CDR2 sequences are LNHDA and SQIVND (reference sequence). In DNA, the CDR3 is TGTGCCAGTAGTATAGATTCGCCCGTTCTGGTCGCCGGGGAGCTGTTTTTT. The encoded protein is CASSIDSPVLVAGELFF.

The chain recombines TRBV7-2 with TRBJ2-2; possibly TRBD2 for D (6 bases). This CDR3 is 14 amino acids long. V gave up 0 bases and J gave up 7 bases, with 9 bases separating them. Looked up from germline, CDR1 is SGHTA and CDR2 is FQGNSA. This chain's CDR3 is CASSLAGGFGELFF. Written as DNA, the CDR3 is TGTGCCAGCAGCTTAGCGGGAGGTTTCGGGGAGCTGTTTTTT.

The chain has TRBV28 and TRBJ1-4, with D tentatively TRBD1 (6 bases). The CDR3 loop spans 18 amino acids. With 2 bases removed from V and 0 bases from J, the gap between germline ends came to 16 bases. Germline assignment: CDR1 MDHEN and CDR2 SYDVKM. The CDR3 loop reads CASSLLPRQVPTNEKLFF. CDR3 nucleotide sequence: TGTGCCAGCAGTTTACTCCCTAGACAGGTTCCAACTAATGAAAAACTGTTTTTT.

In this sample, this clone turned up once. The chain links TRBV5-4 to TRBJ2-2, with 9 bases identical to TRBD2. The CDR3 is made up of 17 amino acids. The germline V gene encodes CDR1 SGHNT and CDR2 YYREEE (reference sequence). V gave up 6 bases and J gave up 0 bases; unmatched junction bases: 9. The DNA of the CDR3 is TGTGCCAGCACGGAATCACTAGCGGGTTCGAACACCGGGGAGCTGTTTTTT. Translated, it gives CASTESLAGSNTGELFF. The full variable domain, its missing parts supplied by reference TRBV5-4 and TRBJ2-2, is ETGVTQSPTHLIKTRGQQVTLRCSSQSGHNTVSWYQQALGQGPQFIFQYYREEENGRGNFPPRFSGLQFPNYSSELNVNALELDDSALYLCASTESLAGSNTGELFFGEGSRLTVL.

The chain links TRBV7-9 to TRBJ2-7, with D perhaps TRBD2 (5 bases). The CDR3 sequence is 12 residues long. Trimming shortened V by 11 bases and J by 0 bases, and 11 bases separated the two germline ends. From germline, CDR1 is SEHNR and CDR2 FQNEAQ (reference sequence). CDR3 amino acids: CACQADSYEQYF. The CDR3 nucleotides are TGTGCCTGCCAAGCGGACTCCTACGAGCAGTACTTC.

This chain links TRBV5-6 with TRBJ1-2; the D gene is possibly TRBD1 (5 bases). The CDR3 runs 15 residues. V dropped 0 bases and J dropped 5 bases, with 14 bases sitting between them. Germline V gene data show CDR1 as SGHDT and CDR2 as YYEEEE. DNA of the CDR3: TGTGCCAGCAGCTTGGGTCCAGGGCGAGAATATGGCTACACCTTC. Translation: CASSLGPGREYGYTF.

V gene TRBV6-6 combines with J gene TRBJ2-1; D might be TRBD2 (6 bases). V shed 6 bases and J shed 8 bases, with 17 bases lying between them. The CDR3 is 14 amino acids. CDR1 MNHNY and CDR2 SVGAGI come from the germline V gene (reference sequence). CDR3 coding DNA: TGTGCCAGCAGACGAAAAGCGGGTATGGATGAGCAGTTCTTC. Translated: CASRRKAGMDEQFF.

The chain links TRBV5-8 to TRBJ1-2; 8 nucleotides align to TRBD1. V was clipped by 0 bases and J by 5 bases; unmatched bases: 12. This CDR3 contains 17 residues. The germline V gene encodes CDR1 SGHTS and CDR2 YDEGEE. CDR3 DNA: TGTGCCAGCAGCTTGGATGTGGACAGGGCCCCACTATATGGCTACACCTTC. Its protein is CASSLDVDRAPLYGYTF. The complete variable domain, with remaining parts taken from reference TRBV5-8 and TRBJ1-2, reads EAGVTQSPTHLIKTRGQQATLRCSPISGHTSVYWYQQALGLGLQFLLWYDEGEERNRGNFPPRFSGRQFPNYSSELNVNALELEDSALYLCASSLDVDRAPLYGYTFGSGTRLTVV.

The rearrangement joins TRBV27 to TRBJ2-1; 10 positions match TRBD1. CDR1 and CDR2 (germline): MNHEY, SMNVEV (reference sequence). The CDR3 runs 16 residues. V lost 6 bases to trimming and J lost 1 base; unmatched junction nucleotides: 6. The CDR3 DNA reads as TGTGCCAGCAGACCGGGACAGGGGCATTCCTACAATGAGCAGTTCTTC. It specifies CASRPGQGHSYNEQFF.

The chain uses TRBV30 and TRBJ2-7; D is ambiguous. The CDR3 is 19 residues long. Deletions cut 0 bases from V and 2 bases from J, with 26 bases between. CDR1 is GTSNPN and CDR2 is SVGIG in the germline V gene (reference sequence). The CDR3 region has the DNA TGTGCCTGGAGTGTACTCCCGCTCGAGACCAATCGATCGCCCTACGAGCAGTACTTC. Its protein is CAWSVLPLETNRSPYEQYF.

The chain carries TRBV4-2 and TRBJ2-7; D remains ambiguous. The germline gives CDR1 LGHNA, CDR2 YNFKEQ. CDR3 length: 14 residues. V was trimmed by 0 bases and J by 6 bases, leaving 12 bases between them. CDR3 amino acids: CASSQDLRISEQYF. The CDR3 region has the DNA TGTGCCAGCAGCCAAGATCTAAGGATCTCCGAGCAGTACTTC.

The chain links TRBV5-1 to TRBJ1-1, with D possibly TRBD1 on 6 matching bases. CDR1 and CDR2 (germline): SGHRS, YFSETQ. The CDR3 consists of 15 residues. Between the trimmed V and J ends, which lost 0 bases and 4 bases, there was a span of 13 bases. The CDR3 region is CASSLVGGPGTEAFF. The CDR3 coding sequence is TGCGCCAGCAGCTTGGTGGGGGGGCCTGGCACTGAAGCTTTCTTT.

This clone was seen more than once but under ten times. The chain employs TRBV28 and TRBJ2-7, with D hard to call. The V gene's germline CDR1 is MDHEN and CDR2 SYDVKM. The V and J ends lost 3 bases and 3 bases respectively, with 9 bases between them. CDR3 length: 13 amino acids. CDR3 region: CASSFWQNYEQYF. The DNA of the CDR3 is TGTGCCAGCAGTTTTTGGCAGAACTACGAGCAGTACTTC.

The chain combines TRBV5-5 with TRBJ2-5; 12 bases are a match to TRBD2. Trimming cost V 0 bases and J 7 bases; bases outside gene matches: 7. CDR3 size: 16 residues. Germline CDR1 and CDR2: SGHKS and YYEKEE (reference sequence). CDR3 loop: CASSLALAGGTRTQYF. Here the CDR3 DNA reads TGTGCCAGCAGCTTGGCGCTAGCGGGAGGGACGAGGACCCAGTACTTC. The whole variable domain, remainder taken from reference TRBV5-5 and TRBJ2-5, is DAGVTQSPTHLIKTRGQQVTLRCSPISGHKSVSWYQQVLGQGPQFIFQYYEKEERGRGNFPDRFSARQFPNYSSELNVNALLLGDSALYLCASSLALAGGTRTQYFGPGTRLLVL.

J is TRBJ2-2 and V is TRBV9; TRBD2 matches 7 bases. Germline V gene data show CDR1 as SGDLS and CDR2 as YYNGEE. V shed 3 bases and J 7 bases; nucleotides not matched to a gene: 3. The CDR3 sequence is 13 residues long. The CDR3: CASSDLAVGELFF. Written as DNA, the CDR3 is TGTGCCAGCAGCGATCTAGCGGTCGGGGAGCTGTTTTTT.

The V call is TRBV28, the J call TRBJ2-7; possibly TRBD2 for D (5 bases). Trimming removed 5 bases from V and 0 bases from J, with 14 bases in between. CDR1 and CDR2 (germline): MDHEN, SYDVKM. CDR3 length equals 15 residues. The CDR3 DNA reads as TGTGCCAGCAGTCCTTACGGACTCGTCTCCTACGAGCAGTACTTC. Protein: CASSPYGLVSYEQYF.

This chain uses TRBV2 with TRBJ2-3; 7 nucleotides agree with TRBD2. Trimming cost V 0 bases and J 2 bases; bases outside gene matches: 5. This CDR3 spans 16 amino acids. Germline V gene sequence: CDR1 SNHLY, CDR2 FYNNEI. The CDR3 DNA sequence: TGTGCCAGCAGTGAAGCGAGAGCGGGACTCACAGATACGCAGTATTTT. This sequence encodes CASSEARAGLTDTQYF.

This clone was detected a few times. CDR3: CASSQEWAGDPNYGYTF. The CDR3 region has the DNA TGCGCCAGCAGCCAAGAGTGGGCAGGGGATCCTAACTATGGCTACACCTTC. The J gene is TRBJ1-2, the V gene TRBV4-3; a weak D match, TRBD1 (6 bases). The CDR3 is made up of 17 amino acids. V was cut by 0 bases and J by 0 bases, with 14 bases left in between. CDR1 and CDR2 from the germline V gene are LGHNA and YSLEER.

This chain uses TRBV4-3 with TRBJ1-2, with D tentatively TRBD1 (6 bases). The CDR3 has 19 amino acids. Trimming shortened V by 1 base and J by 5 bases, and 26 bases separated the two germline ends. Germline assignment: CDR1 LGHNA and CDR2 YSLEER. CDR3 nucleotides: TGCGCCAGCAGCCAAGGTCGTCCCATCGATGGACAGTTTTTTTATGGCTACACCTTC. It encodes CASSQGRPIDGQFFYGYTF.

V is TRBV11-2 and J is TRBJ2-3, with 7 bases aligning to TRBD2. With 5 bases clipped from V and 4 bases from J, the junction kept 9 bases outside the gene matches. The germline V gene encodes CDR1 SGHAT and CDR2 FQNNGV. The CDR3 is made up of 15 amino acids. The CDR3: CASSPGGGPADTQYF. CDR3 DNA sequence: TGTGCCAGCAGCCCGGGGGGAGGGCCGGCAGATACGCAGTATTTT.